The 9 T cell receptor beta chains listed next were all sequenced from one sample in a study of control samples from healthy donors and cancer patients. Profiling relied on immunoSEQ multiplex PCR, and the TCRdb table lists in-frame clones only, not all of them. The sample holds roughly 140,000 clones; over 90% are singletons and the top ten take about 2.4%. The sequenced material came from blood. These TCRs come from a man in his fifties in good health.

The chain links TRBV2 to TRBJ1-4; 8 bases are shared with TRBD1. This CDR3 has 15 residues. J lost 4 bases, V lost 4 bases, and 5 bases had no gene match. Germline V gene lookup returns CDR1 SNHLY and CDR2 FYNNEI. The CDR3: CASSAQGAGNEKLFF. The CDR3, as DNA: TGTGCCAGCAGTGCTCAGGGGGCTGGTAATGAAAAACTGTTTTTT.

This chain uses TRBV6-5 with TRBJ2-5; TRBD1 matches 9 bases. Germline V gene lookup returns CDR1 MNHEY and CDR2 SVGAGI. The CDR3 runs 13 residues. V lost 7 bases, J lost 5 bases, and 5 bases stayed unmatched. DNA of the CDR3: TGTGCCAGCACGGGACAGGGAGGTGAGACCCAGTACTTC. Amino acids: CASTGQGGETQYF.

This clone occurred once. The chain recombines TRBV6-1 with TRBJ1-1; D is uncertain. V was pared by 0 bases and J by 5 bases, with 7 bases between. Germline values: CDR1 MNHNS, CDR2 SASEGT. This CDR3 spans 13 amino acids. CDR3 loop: CASSEAPRTEAFF. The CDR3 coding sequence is TGTGCCAGCAGTGAAGCTCCCCGGACTGAAGCTTTCTTT.

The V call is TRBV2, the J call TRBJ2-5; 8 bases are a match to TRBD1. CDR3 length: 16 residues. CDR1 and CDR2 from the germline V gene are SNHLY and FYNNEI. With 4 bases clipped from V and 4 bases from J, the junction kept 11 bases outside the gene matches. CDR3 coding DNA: TGTGCCAGCAGTGCTCTCGACAGGGGCGGGTTAGAGACCCAGTACTTC. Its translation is CASSALDRGGLETQYF.

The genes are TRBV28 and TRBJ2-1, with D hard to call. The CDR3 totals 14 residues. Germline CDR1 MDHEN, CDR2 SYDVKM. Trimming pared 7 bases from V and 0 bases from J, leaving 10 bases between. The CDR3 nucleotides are TGTGCCAGCACGGGCATCAGCTCCTACAATGAGCAGTTCTTC. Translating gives CASTGISSYNEQFF.

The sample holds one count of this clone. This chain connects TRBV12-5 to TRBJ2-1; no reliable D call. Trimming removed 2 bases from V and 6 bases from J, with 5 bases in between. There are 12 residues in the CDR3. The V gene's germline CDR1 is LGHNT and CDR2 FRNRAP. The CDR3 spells CASGLLGNEQFF. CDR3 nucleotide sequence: TGTGCTAGTGGTTTGTTAGGCAATGAGCAGTTCTTC.

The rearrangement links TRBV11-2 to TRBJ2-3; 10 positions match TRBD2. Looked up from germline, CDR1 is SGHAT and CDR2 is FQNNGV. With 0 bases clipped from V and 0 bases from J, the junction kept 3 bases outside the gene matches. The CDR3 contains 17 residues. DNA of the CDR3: TGTGCCAGCAGCTTAGACAGTAGCGGGAGGAGCACAGATACGCAGTATTTT. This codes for CASSLDSSGRSTDTQYF. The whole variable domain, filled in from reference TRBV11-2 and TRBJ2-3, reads EAGVAQSPRYKIIEKRQSVAFWCNPISGHATLYWYQQILGQGPKLLIQFQNNGVVDDSQLPKDRFSAERLKGVDSTLKIQPAKLEDSAVYLCASSLDSSGRSTDTQYFGPGTRLTVL.

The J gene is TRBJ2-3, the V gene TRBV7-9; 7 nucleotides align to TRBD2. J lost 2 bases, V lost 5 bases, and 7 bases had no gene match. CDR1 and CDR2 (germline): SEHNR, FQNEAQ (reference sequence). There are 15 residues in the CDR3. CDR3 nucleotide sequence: TGTGCCAGCAGCCGCTCTAGCGGCTTCACAGATACGCAGTATTTT. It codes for CASSRSSGFTDTQYF. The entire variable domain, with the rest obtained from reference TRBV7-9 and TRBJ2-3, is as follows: DTGVSQNPRHKITKRGQNVTFRCDPISEHNRLYWYRQTLGQGPEFLTYFQNEAQLEKSRLLSDRFSAERPKGSFSTLEIQRTEQGDSAMYLCASSRSSGFTDTQYFGPGTRLTVL.

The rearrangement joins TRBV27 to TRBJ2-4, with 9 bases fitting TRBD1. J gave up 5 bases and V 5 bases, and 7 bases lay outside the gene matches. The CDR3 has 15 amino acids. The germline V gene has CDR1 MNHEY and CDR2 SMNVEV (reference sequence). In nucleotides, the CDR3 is TGTGCCAGCAGTAACGACAGGGGGGCGGAAAACATTCAGTACTTC. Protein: CASSNDRGAENIQYF.